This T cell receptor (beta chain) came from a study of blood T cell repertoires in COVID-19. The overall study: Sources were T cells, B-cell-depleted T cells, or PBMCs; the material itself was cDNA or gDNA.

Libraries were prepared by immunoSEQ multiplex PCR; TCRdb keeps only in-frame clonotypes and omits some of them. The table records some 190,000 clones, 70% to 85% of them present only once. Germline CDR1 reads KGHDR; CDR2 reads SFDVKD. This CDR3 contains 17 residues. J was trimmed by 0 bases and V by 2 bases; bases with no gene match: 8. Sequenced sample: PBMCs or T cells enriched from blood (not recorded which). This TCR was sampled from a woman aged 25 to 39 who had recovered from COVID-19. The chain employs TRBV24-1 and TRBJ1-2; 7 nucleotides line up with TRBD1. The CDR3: CATSDSSGTAANYGYTF. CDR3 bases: TGTGCCACCAGTGATTCCTCCGGGACAGCCGCTAACTATGGCTACACCTTC.